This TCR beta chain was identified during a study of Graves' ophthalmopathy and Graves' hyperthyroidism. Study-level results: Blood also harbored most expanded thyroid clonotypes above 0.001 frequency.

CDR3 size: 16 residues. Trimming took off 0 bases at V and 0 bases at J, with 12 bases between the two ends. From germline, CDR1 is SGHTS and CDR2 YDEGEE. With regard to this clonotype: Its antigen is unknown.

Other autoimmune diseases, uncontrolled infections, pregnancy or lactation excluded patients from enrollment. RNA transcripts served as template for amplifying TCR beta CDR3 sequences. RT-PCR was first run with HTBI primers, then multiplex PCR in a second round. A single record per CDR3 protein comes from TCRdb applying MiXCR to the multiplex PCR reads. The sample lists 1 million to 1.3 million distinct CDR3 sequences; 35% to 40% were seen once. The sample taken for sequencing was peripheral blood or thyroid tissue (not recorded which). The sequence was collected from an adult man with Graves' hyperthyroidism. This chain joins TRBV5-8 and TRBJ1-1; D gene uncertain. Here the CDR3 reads CASSLGDTYMNTEAFF. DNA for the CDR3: TGTGCCAGCAGCTTGGGTGACACCTACATGAACACTGAAGCTTTCTTT.